The source of this T cell receptor (beta chain) is a study of T cell responses to AZD1222 COVID-19 vaccine. The CDR3 has 16 amino acids. Trimming pared 0 bases from V and 0 bases from J, leaving 12 bases between. CDR1 is SGHNT, CDR2 YYREEE, per germline (reference sequence). The table came from immunoSEQ multiplex PCR; TCRdb's copy has only in-frame clones and leaves some out. This sample has roughly 60,000 clones; 65% to 80% occur once, and the top ten carry over 3%. The clonotype was recovered from an adult who received the AZD1222 COVID-19 vaccine. The sequences come from peripheral blood, collected 28 days after the second AZD1222 dose. The chain is built from TRBV5-4 and TRBJ1-1; D possibly corresponds to TRBD1 (5 bases). Here the CDR3 reads CASSLDRSLMNTEAFF. CDR3 bases: TGTGCCAGCAGCTTGGACAGGAGCCTTATGAACACTGAAGCTTTCTTT.